This T cell receptor beta chain was sequenced for a study of blood T cell repertoires in COVID-19. V was cut by 0 bases and J by 7 bases, with 13 bases left in between. The CDR3 runs 15 residues. CDR1 is SGHRS, CDR2 YFSETQ, per germline. Clones were read by immunoSEQ multiplex PCR, and TCRdb kept only the in-frame ones, dropping some. In the table there are 430,000 or so clones, roughly 89% of which are singletons. The chain links TRBV5-1 to TRBJ2-2, with D possibly matching TRBD2 (6 bases). The source is a young man with COVID-19, enrolled during active disease. The sequencing sample was made of peripheral blood. The CDR3 DNA reads TGCGCCAGCAGCTTGGTTGCGGGGAGGCACGGGGAGCTGTTTTTT. Amino acid sequence: CASSLVAGRHGELFF.